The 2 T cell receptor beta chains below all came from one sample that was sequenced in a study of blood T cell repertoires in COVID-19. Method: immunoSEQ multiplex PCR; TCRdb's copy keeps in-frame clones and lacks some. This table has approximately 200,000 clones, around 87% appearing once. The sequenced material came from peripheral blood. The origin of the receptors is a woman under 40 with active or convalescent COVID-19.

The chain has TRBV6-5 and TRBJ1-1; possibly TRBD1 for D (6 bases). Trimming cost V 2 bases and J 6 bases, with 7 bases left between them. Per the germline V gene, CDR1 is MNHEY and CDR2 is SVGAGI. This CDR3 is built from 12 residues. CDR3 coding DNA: TGTGCCAGCAGTTACAGGGGGTCTGAAGCTTTCTTT. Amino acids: CASSYRGSEAFF.

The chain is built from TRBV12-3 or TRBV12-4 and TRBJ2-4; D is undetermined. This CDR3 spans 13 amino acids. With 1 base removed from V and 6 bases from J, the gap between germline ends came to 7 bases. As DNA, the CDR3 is TGTGCCAGCAGTTTAGGGAGAGGAAACATTCAGTACTTC. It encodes CASSLGRGNIQYF.